This T cell receptor beta chain derives from a study of blood T cells in healthy people across ages. Broader study findings: Changes in expanded clonotypes were possibly confounded, as the CMV status of donors was unknown. Estimates drawn from one million T cells were deemed to understate diversity.

Turning to this clonotype: Its specificity is not known. One end of the junction is discordant with germline, which a read error may explain.

CDR1 and CDR2 from the germline V gene are LNHNV and YYDKDF (reference sequence). The CDR3 covers 14 residues. Combining a sample-barcoded 5' primer with a J-beta primer mix, a second PCR ran for 7 to 11 cycles. TCRdb re-called the 5' RACE reads with MiXCR, one entry per CDR3 protein. The table has about 1.5 million distinct CDR3 sequences, less than 45% seen once. Every donor contributed approximately 10 milliliters of peripheral blood by blood draw. The rearrangement links TRBV15 to TRBJ2-1; perhaps D is TRBD1 or TRBD2 (5 bases each). This receptor was taken from a woman aged 18-29 years in good health. Material for sequencing was blood. CDR3 sequence reads: CATSSRDQRNEQFF. CDR3 DNA: TGTGCCACAAGCAGCCGGGACCAGAGGAATGAGCAGTTCTTC.